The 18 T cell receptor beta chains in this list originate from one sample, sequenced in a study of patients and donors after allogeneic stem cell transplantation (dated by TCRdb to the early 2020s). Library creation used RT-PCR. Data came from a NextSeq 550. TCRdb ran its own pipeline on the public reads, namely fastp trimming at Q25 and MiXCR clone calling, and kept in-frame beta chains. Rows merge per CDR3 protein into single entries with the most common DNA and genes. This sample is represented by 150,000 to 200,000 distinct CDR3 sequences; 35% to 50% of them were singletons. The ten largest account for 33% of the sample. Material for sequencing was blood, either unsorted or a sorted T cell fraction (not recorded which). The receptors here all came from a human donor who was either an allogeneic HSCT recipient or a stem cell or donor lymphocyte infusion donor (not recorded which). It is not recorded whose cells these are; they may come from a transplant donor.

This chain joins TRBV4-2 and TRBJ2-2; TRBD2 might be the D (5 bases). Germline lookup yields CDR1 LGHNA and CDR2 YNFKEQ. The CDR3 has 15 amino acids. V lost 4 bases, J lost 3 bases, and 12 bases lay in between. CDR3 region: CASSPRSGDTGELFF. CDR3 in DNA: TGTGCCAGCAGCCCCCGGAGCGGTGACACCGGGGAGCTGTTTTTT.

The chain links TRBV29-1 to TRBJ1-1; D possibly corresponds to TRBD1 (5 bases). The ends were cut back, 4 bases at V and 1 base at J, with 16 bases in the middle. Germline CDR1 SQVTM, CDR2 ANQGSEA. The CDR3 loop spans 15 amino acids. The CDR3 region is CSVVVWTGANTEAFF. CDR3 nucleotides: TGCAGCGTTGTTGTTTGGACCGGGGCGAACACTGAAGCTTTCTTT. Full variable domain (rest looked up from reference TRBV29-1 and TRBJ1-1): SAVISQKPSRDICQRGTSLTIQCQVDSQVTMMFWYRQQPGQSLTLIATANQGSEATYESGFVIDKFPISRPNLTFSTLTVSNMSPEDSSIYLCSVVVWTGANTEAFFGQGTRLTVV.

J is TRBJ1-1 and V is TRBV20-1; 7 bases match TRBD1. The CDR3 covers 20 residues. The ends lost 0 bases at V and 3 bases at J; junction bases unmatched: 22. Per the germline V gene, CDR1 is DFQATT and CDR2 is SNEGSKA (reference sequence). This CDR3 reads CSARDPFLGDRAIRYTEAFF. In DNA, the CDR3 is TGCAGTGCTAGAGATCCCTTCTTGGGCGACAGGGCGATAAGGTACACTGAAGCTTTCTTT.

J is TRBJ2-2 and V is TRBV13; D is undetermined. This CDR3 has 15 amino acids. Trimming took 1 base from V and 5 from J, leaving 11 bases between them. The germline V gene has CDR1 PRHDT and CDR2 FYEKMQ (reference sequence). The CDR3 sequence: CASSLAVEKTGELFF. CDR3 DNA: TGTGCCAGCAGCTTAGCCGTTGAGAAGACCGGGGAGCTGTTTTTT.

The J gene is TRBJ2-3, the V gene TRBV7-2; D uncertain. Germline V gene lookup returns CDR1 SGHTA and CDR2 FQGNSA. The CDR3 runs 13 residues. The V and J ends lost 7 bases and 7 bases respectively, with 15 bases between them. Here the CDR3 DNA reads TGTGCCAGCAACCCGACCCCCCAGAATACGCAGTATTTT. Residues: CASNPTPQNTQYF.

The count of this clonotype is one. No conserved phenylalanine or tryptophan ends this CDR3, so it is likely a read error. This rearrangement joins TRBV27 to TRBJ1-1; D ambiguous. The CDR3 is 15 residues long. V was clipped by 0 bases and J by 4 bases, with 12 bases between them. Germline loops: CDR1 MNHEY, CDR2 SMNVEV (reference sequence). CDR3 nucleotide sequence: TGTGCCAGCAGTTTATCAGGGCCCATCGGCACTGAAGCTTTCTTG. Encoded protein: CASSLSGPIGTEAFL.

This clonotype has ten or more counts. The DNA for the CDR3 is TGTGCCAGCAGCTGGGCTAGCGGGAGGGATGAGCAGTTCTTC. It yields the protein CASSWASGRDEQFF. This rearrangement joins TRBV7-2 to TRBJ2-1; 12 bases fit TRBD2. Germline V CDR1 and CDR2: SGHTA, FQGNSA. Trimming took 4 bases from V and 8 from J; bases not matched to a gene: 3. CDR3 length: 14 residues.

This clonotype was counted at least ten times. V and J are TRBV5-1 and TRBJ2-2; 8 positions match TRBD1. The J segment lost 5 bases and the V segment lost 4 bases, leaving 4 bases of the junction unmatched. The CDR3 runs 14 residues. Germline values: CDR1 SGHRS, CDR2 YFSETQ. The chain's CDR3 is CASSLRTGTGELFF. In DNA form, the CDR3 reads TGCGCCAGCAGCCTAAGGACAGGGACCGGGGAGCTGTTTTTT.

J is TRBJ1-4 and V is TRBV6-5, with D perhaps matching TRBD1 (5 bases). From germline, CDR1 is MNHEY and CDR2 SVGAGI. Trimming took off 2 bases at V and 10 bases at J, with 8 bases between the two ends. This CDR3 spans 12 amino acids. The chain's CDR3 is CASSYRGGKLFF. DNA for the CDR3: TGTGCCAGCAGTTACAGGGGAGGAAAACTGTTTTTT.

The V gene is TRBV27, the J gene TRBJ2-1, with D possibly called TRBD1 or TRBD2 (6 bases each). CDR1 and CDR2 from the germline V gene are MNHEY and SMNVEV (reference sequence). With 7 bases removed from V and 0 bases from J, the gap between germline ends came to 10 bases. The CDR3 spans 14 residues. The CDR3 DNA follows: TGTGCCAGCACGGGGGCAAGCTCCTACAATGAGCAGTTCTTC. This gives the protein CASTGASSYNEQFF.

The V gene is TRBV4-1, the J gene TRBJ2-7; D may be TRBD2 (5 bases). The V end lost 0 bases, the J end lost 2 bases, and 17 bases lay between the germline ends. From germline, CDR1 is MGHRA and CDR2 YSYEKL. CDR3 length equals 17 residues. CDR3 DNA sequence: TGCGCCAGCAGCCAAGAAGGGAAAGGACTCGTTACCTACGAGCAGTACTTC. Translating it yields CASSQEGKGLVTYEQYF.

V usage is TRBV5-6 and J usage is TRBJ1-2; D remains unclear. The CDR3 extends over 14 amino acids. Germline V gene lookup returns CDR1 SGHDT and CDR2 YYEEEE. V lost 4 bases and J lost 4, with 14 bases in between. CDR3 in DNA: TGTGCCAGCAGCCCGCCGGGGAGGTCCTATGGCTACACCTTC. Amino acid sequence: CASSPPGRSYGYTF.

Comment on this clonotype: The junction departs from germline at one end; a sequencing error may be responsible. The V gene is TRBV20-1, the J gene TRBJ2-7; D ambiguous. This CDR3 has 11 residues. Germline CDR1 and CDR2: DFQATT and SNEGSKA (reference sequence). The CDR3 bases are TGCAGTGCTAGCAGCCCCTACAAGCAGTACTTC. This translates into CSASSPYKQYF.

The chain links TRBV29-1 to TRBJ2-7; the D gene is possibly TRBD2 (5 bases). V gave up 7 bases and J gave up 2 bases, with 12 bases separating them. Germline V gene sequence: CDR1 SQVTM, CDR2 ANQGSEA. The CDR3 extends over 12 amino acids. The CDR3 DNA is TGCAGCGCTCATGGACTGACCTACGAGCAGTACTTC. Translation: CSAHGLTYEQYF.

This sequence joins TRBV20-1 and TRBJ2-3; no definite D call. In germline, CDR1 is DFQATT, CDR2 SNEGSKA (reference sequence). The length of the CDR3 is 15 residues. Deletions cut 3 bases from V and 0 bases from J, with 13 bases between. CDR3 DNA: TGCAGTGCTAGTTTGCGGAGTGCTAGCACAGATACGCAGTATTTT. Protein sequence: CSASLRSASTDTQYF.

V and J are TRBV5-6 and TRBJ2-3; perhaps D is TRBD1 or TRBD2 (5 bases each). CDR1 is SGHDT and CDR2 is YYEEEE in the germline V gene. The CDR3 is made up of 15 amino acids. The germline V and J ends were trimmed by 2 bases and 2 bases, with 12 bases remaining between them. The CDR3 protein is CASSLDRGSTDTQYF. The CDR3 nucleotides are TGTGCCAGCAGCTTAGACCGGGGCTCCACAGATACGCAGTATTTT.

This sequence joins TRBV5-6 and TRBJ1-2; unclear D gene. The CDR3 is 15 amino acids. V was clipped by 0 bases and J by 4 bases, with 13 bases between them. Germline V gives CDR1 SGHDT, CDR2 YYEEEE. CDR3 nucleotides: TGTGCCAGCAGCTTGGATGCGATCGGTAGCTATGGCTACACCTTC. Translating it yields CASSLDAIGSYGYTF.

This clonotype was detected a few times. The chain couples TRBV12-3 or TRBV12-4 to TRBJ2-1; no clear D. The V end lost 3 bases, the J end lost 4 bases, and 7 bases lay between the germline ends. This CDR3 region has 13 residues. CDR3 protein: CASSLDGYNEQFF. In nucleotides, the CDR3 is TGTGCCAGCAGTTTGGACGGGTACAATGAGCAGTTCTTC.